Listed below are T cell receptor beta chains from one sample, sequenced in a study of blood T cell repertoires in COVID-19. TCRdb's copy holds only in-frame clones and misses some; the assay was immunoSEQ multiplex PCR. The table has almost 250,000 clones, about 84% seen once; the top ten hold around 6%. The sequenced sample was peripheral blood. Receptor source: a woman of 80 years or more with COVID-19, enrolled during active disease. The CDR3 runs from the conserved cysteine through the conserved F or W. Fields, in order: D gene, CDR3 length, V gene, clone size, J gene, CDR3 protein, CDR3 DNA. D genes are given only for firm matches. Only some rows state a clone size, as once, few, many or a class for expanded clones.

d_call: TRBD1; cdr3_length: 14; v_call: TRBV7-9; clone_size: .; j_call: TRBJ1-2; cdr3_aa: CASREDRVNYGYTF; cdr3_nt: TGTGCCAGCCGGGAGGACAGGGTTAACTATGGCTACACCTTC
d_call: TRBD1; cdr3_length: 16; v_call: TRBV6-5; clone_size: .; j_call: TRBJ2-6; cdr3_aa: CASSYKGAGGANVLTF; cdr3_nt: TGTGCCAGCAGTTACAAGGGGGCTGGTGGGGCCAACGTCCTGACTTTC
d_call: TRBD2; cdr3_length: 16; v_call: TRBV19; clone_size: .; j_call: TRBJ2-3; cdr3_aa: CASSRGAGGKADTQYF; cdr3_nt: TGTGCCAGTAGTAGAGGAGCGGGGGGGAAGGCAGATACGCAGTATTTT
d_call: .; cdr3_length: 11; v_call: TRBV30; clone_size: .; j_call: TRBJ1-2; cdr3_aa: CAWIGIYGYTF; cdr3_nt: TGTGCCTGGATCGGGATTTATGGCTACACCTTC
d_call: .; cdr3_length: 13; v_call: TRBV7-8; clone_size: .; j_call: TRBJ2-5; cdr3_aa: CASSLGQLETQYF; cdr3_nt: TGTGCCAGCAGCTTAGGACAGTTGGAGACCCAGTACTTC
d_call: TRBD1; cdr3_length: 13; v_call: TRBV29-1; clone_size: .; j_call: TRBJ2-7; cdr3_aa: CSARQGGGYEQYF; cdr3_nt: TGCAGCGCCCGACAGGGGGGCGGCTACGAGCAGTACTTC
d_call: .; cdr3_length: 16; v_call: TRBV7-6; clone_size: few; j_call: TRBJ1-5; cdr3_aa: CASSLTRGGFNQPQHF; cdr3_nt: TGTGCCAGCAGCCTCACCCGGGGAGGGTTCAATCAGCCCCAGCATTTT
d_call: .; cdr3_length: 14; v_call: TRBV9; clone_size: .; j_call: TRBJ2-2; cdr3_aa: CASSVAPNTGELFF; cdr3_nt: TGTGCCAGCAGCGTAGCCCCAAACACCGGGGAGCTGTTTTTT
d_call: .; cdr3_length: 17; v_call: TRBV5-6; clone_size: .; j_call: TRBJ1-6; cdr3_aa: CASSYYRVKNLNSPLHF; cdr3_nt: TGTGCCAGCAGCTATTACAGGGTAAAGAATTTAAATTCACCCCTCCACTTT
d_call: .; cdr3_length: 16; v_call: TRBV4-1; clone_size: .; j_call: TRBJ1-1; cdr3_aa: CASSLAVGGVNTEAFF; cdr3_nt: TGCGCCAGCAGCCTAGCCGTTGGGGGGGTGAACACTGAAGCTTTCTTT
d_call: .; cdr3_length: 14; v_call: TRBV27; clone_size: .; j_call: TRBJ1-5; cdr3_aa: CASSFQDSNQPQHF; cdr3_nt: TGTGCCAGCAGTTTCCAGGATAGCAATCAGCCCCAGCATTTT
d_call: TRBD2; cdr3_length: 17; v_call: TRBV9; clone_size: .; j_call: TRBJ2-2; cdr3_aa: CASSPRLADRDPGELFF; cdr3_nt: TGTGCCAGCAGCCCTCGCCTAGCGGACCGCGACCCCGGGGAGCTGTTTTTT
d_call: TRBD2; cdr3_length: 15; v_call: TRBV7-2; clone_size: .; j_call: TRBJ2-1; cdr3_aa: CASSVTASGGGEQFF; cdr3_nt: TGTGCCAGCAGCGTCACGGCTAGCGGGGGGGGTGAGCAGTTCTTC
d_call: .; cdr3_length: 16; v_call: TRBV10-3; clone_size: .; j_call: TRBJ2-7; cdr3_aa: CAISEGPQGLSYEQYF; cdr3_nt: TGTGCCATCAGTGAAGGGCCCCAGGGACTGAGCTACGAGCAGTACTTC
d_call: TRBD2; cdr3_length: 15; v_call: TRBV2; clone_size: .; j_call: TRBJ2-1; cdr3_aa: CASAPLAGGQVEQFF; cdr3_nt: TGTGCCAGCGCCCCGCTAGCGGGGGGGCAGGTTGAGCAGTTCTTC
d_call: .; cdr3_length: 15; v_call: TRBV13; clone_size: few; j_call: TRBJ2-5; cdr3_aa: CASSLGAGIRETQYF; cdr3_nt: TGTGCCAGCAGCTTAGGGGCAGGGATTAGGGAGACCCAGTACTTC
d_call: .; cdr3_length: 14; v_call: TRBV10-2; clone_size: few; j_call: TRBJ1-1; cdr3_aa: CASSLISGNTEAFF; cdr3_nt: TGCGCCAGCAGTTTAATTTCAGGTAACACTGAAGCTTTCTTT
d_call: .; cdr3_length: 16; v_call: TRBV28; clone_size: .; j_call: TRBJ1-1; cdr3_aa: CASSWRGKGLYPEAFF; cdr3_nt: TGTGCCAGCAGTTGGCGAGGGAAAGGACTCTACCCTGAAGCTTTCTTT
d_call: .; cdr3_length: 13; v_call: TRBV7-2; clone_size: .; j_call: TRBJ1-1; cdr3_aa: CATRGTGYTEAFF; cdr3_nt: TGTGCCACCCGCGGAACAGGATACACTGAAGCTTTCTTT
d_call: .; cdr3_length: 15; v_call: TRBV6-2/TRBV6-3; clone_size: .; j_call: TRBJ1-2; cdr3_aa: CASSNLRDTSKGYTF; cdr3_nt: TGTGCCAGCAGTAACCTTCGGGACACCTCTAAGGGCTACACCTTC
d_call: .; cdr3_length: 14; v_call: TRBV24-1; clone_size: .; j_call: TRBJ1-5; cdr3_aa: CATSETGLGQPQHF; cdr3_nt: TGTGCCACCAGTGAGACGGGACTAGGGCAGCCCCAGCATTTT
d_call: TRBD1; cdr3_length: 14; v_call: TRBV28; clone_size: .; j_call: TRBJ2-5; cdr3_aa: CASRGTGGQETQYF; cdr3_nt: TGTGCCAGCAGGGGGACAGGGGGCCAAGAGACCCAGTACTTC